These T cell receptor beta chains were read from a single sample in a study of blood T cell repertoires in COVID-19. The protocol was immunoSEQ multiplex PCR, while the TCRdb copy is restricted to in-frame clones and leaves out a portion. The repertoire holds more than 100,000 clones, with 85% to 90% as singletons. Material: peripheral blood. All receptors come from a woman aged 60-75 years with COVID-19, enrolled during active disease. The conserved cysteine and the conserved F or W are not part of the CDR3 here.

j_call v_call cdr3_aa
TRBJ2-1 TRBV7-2 ASSLAGGVIYNEQF
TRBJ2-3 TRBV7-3 ASSLAPLGVAGGGDTQY
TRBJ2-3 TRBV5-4 ASSWQGGGTDTQY
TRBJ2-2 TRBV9 ASSVTGAITGELF
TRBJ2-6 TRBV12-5 ASGLAGQGPEGANVLT
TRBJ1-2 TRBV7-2 ASHPGVGYGYT
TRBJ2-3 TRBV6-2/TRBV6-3 ASSPRLGSTDTQY
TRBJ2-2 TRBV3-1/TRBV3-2 ASSPRGGPNTGELF
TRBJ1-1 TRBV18 ASSPSGGAATEAF
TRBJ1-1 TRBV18 ASSPGRRRGMNTEAF
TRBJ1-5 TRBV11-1 AITEESNQPQH
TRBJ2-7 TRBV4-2 ASSLQGAYEQY
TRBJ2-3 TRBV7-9 ASSPRRGADTQY
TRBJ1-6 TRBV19 ASSISLGGNSPLH
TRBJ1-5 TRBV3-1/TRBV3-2 ASSQGSRANQPQH
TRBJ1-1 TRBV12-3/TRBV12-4 ASSLARIQGPI
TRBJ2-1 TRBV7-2 ASRRDRGYGEQF
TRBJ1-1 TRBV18 ASSPSSATDTEAF
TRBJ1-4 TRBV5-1 ASSLGQGGEKLF
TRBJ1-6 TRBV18 ASSPSGRVNNSPLH
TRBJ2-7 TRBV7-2 ASSPSGGDEQY
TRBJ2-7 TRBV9 ASSPAGTSGGRGYEQY
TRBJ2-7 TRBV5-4 ASSSQGLRPYEQY
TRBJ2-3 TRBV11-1 ASSQPQGTPQY
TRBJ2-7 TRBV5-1 ASSFFVGQGVFYEQY
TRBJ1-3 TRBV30 AWSFDRAGNTIY
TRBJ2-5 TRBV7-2 ASSLTSGGQETQY
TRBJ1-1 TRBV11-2 ASKLYGNTEAF
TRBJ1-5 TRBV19 ASTLMWGRQPQH
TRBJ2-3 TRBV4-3 ASSQEGGTDTQY
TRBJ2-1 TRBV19 ASSTQRGAANEQF
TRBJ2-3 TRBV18 ASSPHRVGDRGSDTQY
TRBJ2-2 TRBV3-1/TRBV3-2 ASSSRQGGIRTGELF
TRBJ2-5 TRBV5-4 ASSAGGAETQY
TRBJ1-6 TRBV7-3 ASSQGQGNSPLH
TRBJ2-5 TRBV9 ASSAGWNDRVETQY
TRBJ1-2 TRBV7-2 ASSGQGPANYGYT
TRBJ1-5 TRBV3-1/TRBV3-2 ASSQLGQNQPQH
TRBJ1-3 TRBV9 ASSVDGGAGNTIY
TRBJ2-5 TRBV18 ASSPTRGQETQY
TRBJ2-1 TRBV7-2 ASSLKSGLAGGYNEQF
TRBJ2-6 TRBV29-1 SVLHRGNKNSGANVLT
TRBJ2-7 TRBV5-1 ASSLVGSSYEQY
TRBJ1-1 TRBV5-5 ASSRQRMNTEAF
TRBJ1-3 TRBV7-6 ASSLGGYSGNTIY
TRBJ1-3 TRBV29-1 SVDSRSGNTIY
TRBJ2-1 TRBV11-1 ASSPLAGGQYGEQF
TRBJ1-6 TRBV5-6 ASSRGQGANSPLH
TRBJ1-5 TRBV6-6 ASSAGWPQH